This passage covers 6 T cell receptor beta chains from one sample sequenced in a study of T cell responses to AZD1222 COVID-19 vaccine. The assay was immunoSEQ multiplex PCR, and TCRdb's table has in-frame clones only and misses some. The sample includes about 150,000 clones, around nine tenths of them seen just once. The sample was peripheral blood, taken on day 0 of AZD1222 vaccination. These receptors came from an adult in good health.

CDR3 in amino acids: CASSQPQGPQHF. In DNA, the CDR3 is TGCGCCAGCAGCCAACCACAAGGGCCCCAGCATTTT. The chain recombines TRBV4-1 with TRBJ1-5; no reliable D call. Trimming took 2 bases from V and 9 from J, leaving 8 bases between them. CDR1 MGHRA and CDR2 YSYEKL come from the germline V gene. CDR3 length: 12 residues.

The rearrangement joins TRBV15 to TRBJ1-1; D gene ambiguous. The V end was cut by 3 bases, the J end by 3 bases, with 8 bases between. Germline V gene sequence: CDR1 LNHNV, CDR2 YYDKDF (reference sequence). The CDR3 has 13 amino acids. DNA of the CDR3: TGTGCCACCAGCAGGACCGGCGACACTGAAGCTTTCTTT. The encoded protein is CATSRTGDTEAFF.

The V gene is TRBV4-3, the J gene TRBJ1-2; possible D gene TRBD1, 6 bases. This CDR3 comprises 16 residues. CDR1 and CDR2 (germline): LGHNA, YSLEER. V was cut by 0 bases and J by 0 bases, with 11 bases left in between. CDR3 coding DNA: TGCGCCAGCAGCCAAGATTGGCGGGGGCCTAACTATGGCTACACCTTC. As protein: CASSQDWRGPNYGYTF.

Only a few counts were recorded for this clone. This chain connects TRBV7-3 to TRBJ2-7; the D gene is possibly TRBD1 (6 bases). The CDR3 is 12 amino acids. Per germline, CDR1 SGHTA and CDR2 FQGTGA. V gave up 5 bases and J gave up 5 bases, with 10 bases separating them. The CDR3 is CASSLGQNEQYF. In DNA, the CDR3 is TGTGCCAGCAGCCTCGGACAGAACGAGCAGTACTTC.

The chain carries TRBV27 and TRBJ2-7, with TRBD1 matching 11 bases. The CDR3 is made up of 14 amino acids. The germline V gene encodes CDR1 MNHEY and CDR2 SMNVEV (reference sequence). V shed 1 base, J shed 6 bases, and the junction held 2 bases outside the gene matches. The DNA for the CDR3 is TGTGCCAGCAGTTTATTGGGGACAGGGGGCGAGCAGTACTTC. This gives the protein CASSLLGTGGEQYF.

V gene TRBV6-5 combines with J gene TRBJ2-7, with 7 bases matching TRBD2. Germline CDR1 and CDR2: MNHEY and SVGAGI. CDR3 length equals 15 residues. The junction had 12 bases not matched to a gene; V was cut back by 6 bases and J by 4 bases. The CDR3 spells CASRNGPGGEYEQYF. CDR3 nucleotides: TGTGCCAGCAGGAACGGGCCGGGAGGAGAGTACGAGCAGTACTTC.